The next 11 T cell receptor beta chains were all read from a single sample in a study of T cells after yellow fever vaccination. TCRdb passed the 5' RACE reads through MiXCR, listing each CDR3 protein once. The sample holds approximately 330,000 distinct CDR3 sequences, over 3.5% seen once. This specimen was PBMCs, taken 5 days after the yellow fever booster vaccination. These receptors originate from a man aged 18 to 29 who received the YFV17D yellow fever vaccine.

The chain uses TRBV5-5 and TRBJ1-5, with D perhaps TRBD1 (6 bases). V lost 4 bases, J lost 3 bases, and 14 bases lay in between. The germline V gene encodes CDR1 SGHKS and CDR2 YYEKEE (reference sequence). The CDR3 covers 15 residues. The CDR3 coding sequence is TGTGCCAGCAGCCTCGGACAGACTCTCAATCAGCCCCAGCATTTT. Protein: CASSLGQTLNQPQHF.

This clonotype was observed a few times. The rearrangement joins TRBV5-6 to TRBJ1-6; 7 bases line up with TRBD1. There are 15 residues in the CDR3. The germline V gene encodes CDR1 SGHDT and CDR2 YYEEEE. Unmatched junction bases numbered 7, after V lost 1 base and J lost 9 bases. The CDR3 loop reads CASSLSHRGGSPLHF. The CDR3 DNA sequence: TGTGCCAGCAGCTTGAGTCACAGGGGTGGTTCACCCCTCCACTTT.

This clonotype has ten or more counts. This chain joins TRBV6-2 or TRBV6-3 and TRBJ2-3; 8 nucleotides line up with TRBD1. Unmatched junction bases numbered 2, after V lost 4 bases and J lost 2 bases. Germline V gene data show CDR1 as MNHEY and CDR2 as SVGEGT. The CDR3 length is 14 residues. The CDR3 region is CASSLGQATDTQYF. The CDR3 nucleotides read TGTGCCAGCAGTTTGGGACAGGCCACAGATACGCAGTATTTT.

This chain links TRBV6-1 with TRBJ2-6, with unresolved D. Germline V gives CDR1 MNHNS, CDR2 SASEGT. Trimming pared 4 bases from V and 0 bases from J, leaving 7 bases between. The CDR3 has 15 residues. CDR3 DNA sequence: TGTGCCAGCAGTGCCGCTTACTCTGGGGCCAACGTCCTGACTTTC. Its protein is CASSAAYSGANVLTF.

In nucleotides, the CDR3 is TGTGCCAGCAGCTTAGTAACCCTAGCGGGGGGCGACACCGGGGAGCTGTTTTTT. Its protein product is CASSLVTLAGGDTGELFF. This chain links TRBV11-2 with TRBJ2-2; 11 nucleotides line up with TRBD2. V was pared by 1 base and J by 3 bases, with 7 bases of the junction left unmatched. The CDR3 length is 18 residues. In germline, CDR1 is SGHAT, CDR2 FQNNGV.

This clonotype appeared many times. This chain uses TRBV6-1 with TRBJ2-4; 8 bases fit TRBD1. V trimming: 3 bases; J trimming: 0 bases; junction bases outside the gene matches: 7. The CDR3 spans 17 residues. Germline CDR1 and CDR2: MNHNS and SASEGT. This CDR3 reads CASSEAGQGLAKNIQYF. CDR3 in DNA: TGTGCCAGCAGTGAGGCCGGACAGGGACTAGCCAAAAACATTCAGTACTTC.

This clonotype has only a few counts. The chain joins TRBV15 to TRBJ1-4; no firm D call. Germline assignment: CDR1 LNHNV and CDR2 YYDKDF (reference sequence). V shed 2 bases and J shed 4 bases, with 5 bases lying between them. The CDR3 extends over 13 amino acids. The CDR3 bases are TGTGCCACCAGCAGAACCGTTAATGAAAAACTGTTTTTT. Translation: CATSRTVNEKLFF.

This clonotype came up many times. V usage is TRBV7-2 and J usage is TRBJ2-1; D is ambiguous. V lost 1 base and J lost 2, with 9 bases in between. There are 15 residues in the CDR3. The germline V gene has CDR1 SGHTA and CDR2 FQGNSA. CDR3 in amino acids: CASSLDSLAYNEQFF. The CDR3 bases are TGTGCCAGCAGCTTAGACTCTCTCGCCTACAATGAGCAGTTCTTC.

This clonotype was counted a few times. CDR3 nucleotide sequence: TGCGCCAGCAGCTTTAAGGGGTCAGGGGCCAACGTCCTGACTTTC. Translated: CASSFKGSGANVLTF. The chain links TRBV5-1 to TRBJ2-6, with D perhaps TRBD1 (5 bases). The germline CDR1 and CDR2 sequences are SGHRS and YFSETQ. Trimming left V 2 bases short and J 4 bases short, with 10 bases between. CDR3 size: 15 residues.

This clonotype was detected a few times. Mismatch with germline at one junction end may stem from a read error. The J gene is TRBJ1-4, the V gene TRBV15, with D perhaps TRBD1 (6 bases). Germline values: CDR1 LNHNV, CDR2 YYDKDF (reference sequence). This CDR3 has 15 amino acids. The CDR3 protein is CATSRVTGPNEKLFF. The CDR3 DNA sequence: TGTGCCACCAGCAGAGTCACAGGGCCCAATGAAAAACTTTTTTTT.

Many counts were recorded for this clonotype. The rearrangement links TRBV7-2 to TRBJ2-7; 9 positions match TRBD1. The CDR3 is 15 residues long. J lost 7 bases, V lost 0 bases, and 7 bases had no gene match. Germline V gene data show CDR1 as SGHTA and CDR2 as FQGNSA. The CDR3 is CASSLAAQGANEQYF. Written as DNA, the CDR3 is TGTGCCAGCAGCTTAGCGGCACAGGGGGCGAATGAGCAGTACTTC. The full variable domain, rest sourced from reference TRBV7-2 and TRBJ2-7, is GAGVSQSPSNKVTEKGKDVELRCDPISGHTALYWYRQSLGQGLEFLIYFQGNSAPDKSGLPSDRFSAERTGGSVSTLTIQRTQQEDSAVYLCASSLAAQGANEQYFGPGTRLTVT.